This entry concerns a single T cell receptor beta chain. These data originate in a study of long-term antiretroviral therapy in people with HIV. CDR3 length equals 15 residues. Germline V gene sequence: CDR1 SGHRS, CDR2 YFSETQ. V shed 4 bases and J 10 bases; nucleotides not matched to a gene: 10. The libraries were made with immunoSEQ v3.0 at survey level. Measured with immunoSEQ multiplex PCR; TCRdb has only the in-frame clones, and not every one. The profile shows about 25,000 clones, about 80% of them singletons. Sample: unsorted PBMCs, taken 1.1 years before starting antiretroviral therapy. V gene TRBV5-1 combines with J gene TRBJ2-1, with 11 bases aligning to TRBD2. The TCR sequence derives from a woman aged 40 to 50 with HIV. CDR3 nucleotide sequence: TGCGCCAGCAGCGCCTTAGCGGGAGGGCCACAAGAGCAGTTCTTC. Its translation: CASSALAGGPQEQFF.